Listed below are T cell receptor beta chains from one sample, sequenced in a study of ipilimumab plus nivolumab after autologous stem cell transplantation. Sequencing used immunoSEQ multiplex PCR; TCRdb keeps in-frame clones, though not all of them. Of over 15,000 clones in the sample, 65% to 85% were seen once. The specimen comprised PBMCs, sampled in a trial of ipilimumab plus nivolumab as post-transplant consolidation. These receptors came from a male donor with diffuse large B-cell lymphoma. The CDR3 runs from the conserved cysteine through the conserved F or W. The D gene is left open where the match is weak. Some rows mark clone size as missing; the rest say once, few, many or name a class of expanded clone.

V gene	D gene	clone size	J gene	CDR3 protein	CDR3 DNA
TRBV15	TRBD2	few	TRBJ2-7	CATSPGGLAPLEQYF	TGTGCCACCAGCCCCGGGGGACTAGCCCCACTCGAGCAGTACTTC
TRBV5-6	-	-	TRBJ2-1	CASRSLRYNEQFF	TGTGCCAGCAGGTCACTAAGATACAATGAGCAGTTCTTC
TRBV6-5	-	-	TRBJ1-2	CAGRLDGYTF	TGTGCCGGCCGGCTTGATGGCTACACCTTC
TRBV6-5	TRBD1	few	TRBJ2-7	CASSYSGTGGHEQYF	TGTGCCAGCAGTTACTCCGGGACAGGGGGCCACGAGCAGTACTTC
TRBV7-8	TRBD1	-	TRBJ2-7	CASSAARGQGVEQYF	TGTGCCAGCAGCGCGGCAAGGGGACAGGGTGTCGAGCAGTACTTC
TRBV5-1	-	-	TRBJ2-2	CASSAGQITGELFF	TGCGCCAGCAGCGCGGGACAGATAACCGGGGAGCTGTTTTTT
TRBV27	-	-	TRBJ2-3	CASSFGSLSTDTQYF	TGTGCCAGCAGTTTTGGCTCATTAAGCACAGATACGCAGTATTTT
TRBV5-1	-	once	TRBJ1-1	CASSLGPELNTEAFF	TGCGCCAGCAGCTTGGGTCCAGAGCTAAACACTGAAGCTTTCTTT
TRBV29-1	TRBD1	-	TRBJ1-1	CSARTGGTEAFF	TGCAGCGCCAGGACAGGGGGCACTGAAGCTTTCTTT
TRBV9	-	-	TRBJ2-2	CASSAGWTKTGELFF	TGTGCCAGCAGCGCGGGGTGGACCAAAACCGGGGAGCTGTTTTTT
TRBV7-8	-	-	TRBJ2-7	CASTPGPSSYEQYF	TGTGCCAGCACACCGGGCCCCAGCTCCTACGAGCAGTACTTC
TRBV30	-	-	TRBJ2-2	CAWSAVSGELFF	TGTGCCTGGAGTGCCGTTTCCGGGGAGCTGTTTTTT
TRBV11-2	TRBD1	-	TRBJ1-2	CASSSRTGTGGYTF	TGTGCCAGCAGCTCCCGGACAGGGACGGGGGGCTACACCTTC
TRBV10-2	-	-	TRBJ2-2	CASRGRGRNTGELFF	TGCGCCAGCAGGGGTCGGGGCAGAAACACCGGGGAGCTGTTTTTT
TRBV4-1	-	-	TRBJ2-7	CASSTRGEQYF	TGCGCCAGCAGTACCAGGGGAGAGCAGTACTTC
TRBV5-1	-	-	TRBJ2-1	CASSLEAGIDEQFF	TGCGCCAGCAGCTTGGAGGCGGGGATCGATGAGCAGTTCTTC
TRBV6-1	TRBD1	-	TRBJ1-5	CASSGTGGHNQPQHF	TGTGCCAGCAGTGGGACAGGGGGTCACAATCAGCCCCAGCATTTT
TRBV7-9	TRBD1	-	TRBJ1-1	CASSDRQGATEAFF	TGTGCCAGCAGCGACCGACAGGGCGCCACTGAAGCTTTCTTT